This TCR beta chain was sequenced during a study of blood T cell repertoires in COVID-19. This clone was detected a few times. Assay: immunoSEQ multiplex PCR; the TCRdb copy retains only in-frame clones and omits some. Of roughly 230,000 clones listed, about 84% were seen once; the top ten hold about 8%. The sequence was obtained from a woman of 80 years or more with acute or convalescent COVID-19. Sequencing input: peripheral blood.

The CDR3 nucleotides read TGCGCCAGCAGCCAAGTAAGTTTTACCGATCGCGGGAATTCACCCCTCCACTTT. It codes for CASSQVSFTDRGNSPLHF. V usage is TRBV4-1 and J usage is TRBJ1-6; D is unclear. Germline V CDR1 and CDR2: MGHRA, YSYEKL. Trimming cost V 1 base and J 7 bases, with 20 bases left between them. The CDR3 totals 18 residues.